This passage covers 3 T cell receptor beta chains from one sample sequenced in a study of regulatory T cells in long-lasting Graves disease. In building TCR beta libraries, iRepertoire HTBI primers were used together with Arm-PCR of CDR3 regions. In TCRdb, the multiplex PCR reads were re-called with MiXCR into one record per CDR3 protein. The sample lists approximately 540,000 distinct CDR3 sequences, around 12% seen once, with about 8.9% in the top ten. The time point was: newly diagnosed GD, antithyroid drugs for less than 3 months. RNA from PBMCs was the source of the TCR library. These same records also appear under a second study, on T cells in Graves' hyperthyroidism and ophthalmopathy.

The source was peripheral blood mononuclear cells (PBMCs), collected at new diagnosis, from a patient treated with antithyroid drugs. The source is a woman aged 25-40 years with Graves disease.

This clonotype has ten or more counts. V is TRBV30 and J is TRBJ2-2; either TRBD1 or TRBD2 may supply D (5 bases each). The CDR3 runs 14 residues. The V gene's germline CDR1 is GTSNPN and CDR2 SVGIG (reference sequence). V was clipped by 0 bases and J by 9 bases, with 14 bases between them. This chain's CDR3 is CAWSVLRGGRELFF. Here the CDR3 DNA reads TGTGCCTGGAGTGTATTACGGGGCGGCAGGGAGCTGTTTTTT.

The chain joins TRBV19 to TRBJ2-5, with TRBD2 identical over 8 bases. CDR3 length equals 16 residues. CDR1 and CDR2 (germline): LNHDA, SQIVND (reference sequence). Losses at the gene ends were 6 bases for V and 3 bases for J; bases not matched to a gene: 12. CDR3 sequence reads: CASSPGTSPFEETQYF. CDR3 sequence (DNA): TGTGCCAGTAGCCCCGGGACTAGTCCCTTTGAAGAGACCCAGTACTTC.

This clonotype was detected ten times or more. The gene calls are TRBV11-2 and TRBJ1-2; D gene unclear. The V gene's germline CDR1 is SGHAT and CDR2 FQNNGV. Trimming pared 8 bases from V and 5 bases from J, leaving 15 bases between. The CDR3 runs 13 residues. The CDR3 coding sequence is TGTGCCAGCTACAAAATTGGCGGTTATGGCTACACCTTC. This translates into CASYKIGGYGYTF.